These T cell receptor beta chains were read from a single sample in a study of cytomegalovirus exposure and HLA in healthy donors. TCRdb's table, derived via immunoSEQ multiplex PCR, lists solely in-frame clones and lacks some. The top ten hold roughly 3.5% of the sample, which has 100,000 to 150,000 clones, roughly four fifths seen once. Sequencing used PBMCs. Every receptor here comes from a woman aged 40 to 50 in good health and CMV-seropositive. Each CDR3 is given with its conserved first and last residue. A D gene is named only where the DNA matches it firmly. Clone size appears in some rows only: once, few, many, or a class for an expanded clone.

16	TRBV11-1	TRBD2	TRBJ2-5	.	TGTGCCAGCAGCTCGGTGCGGCCAGCGGGAGATGAGACCCAGTACTTC	CASSSVRPAGDETQYF
17	TRBV5-4	TRBD2	TRBJ2-2	.	TGTGCCAGCAGGTTACTAGCGGGAGGTTCCAACACCGGGGAGCTGTTTTTT	CASRLLAGGSNTGELFF
13	TRBV5-1	TRBD1	TRBJ2-1	.	TGCGCCAGCAGCTTGGGACAGGGGCTGGGATGGGTCTTC	CASSLGQGLGWVF
14	TRBV28	TRBD1	TRBJ1-2	.	TGTGCCAGCAGTGCTTCGGGACAGGGAGGCGGCTACACCTTC	CASSASGQGGGYTF
15	TRBV10-3	.	TRBJ1-5	.	TGTGCCATCAGTGATATAGGGGTTAGCAATCAGCCCCAGCATTTT	CAISDIGVSNQPQHF
15	TRBV6-5	TRBD1	TRBJ2-7	few	TGTGCCAGCAGTTACACCGGACAGGGTTCGGACGAGCAGTACTTC	CASSYTGQGSDEQYF
16	TRBV28	TRBD1	TRBJ1-6	once	TGTGCCAGCAGTTCGCGGGGGACAGGGGATAATTCACCCCTCCACTTT	CASSSRGTGDNSPLHF
16	TRBV30	.	TRBJ1-1	.	TGTGCCTGGAGTGTAGCAGGGTCCAATCCCACCCGCGAAGCTTTCTTT	CAWSVAGSNPTREAFF
14	TRBV2	TRBD2	TRBJ2-1	once	TGTGCCACCTTAGGACTAGCGGGAGGCAATGAGCAGTTCTTC	CATLGLAGGNEQFF
14	TRBV27	.	TRBJ2-3	.	TGTGCCAGCGGAGAGACGAGATTGGCAGATACGCAGTATTTT	CASGETRLADTQYF
15	TRBV15	.	TRBJ2-5	.	TGTGCCACCAGCAGGAGGGATGGGCGCCAAGAGACCCAGTACTTC	CATSRRDGRQETQYF
16	TRBV5-6	.	TRBJ2-2	.	TGTGCCAGCAGCTTATTGTATCTAGCCAACACCGGGGAGCTGTTTTTT	CASSLLYLANTGELFF
15	TRBV9	.	TRBJ2-3	few	TGTGCCAGCAGCACGGGACACTCTAGCACAGATACGCAGTATTTT	CASSTGHSSTDTQYF
15	TRBV11-2	TRBD1	TRBJ2-2	.	TGTGCCATCGCGCGACAGGGGGCTCAAACCGGGGAGCTGTTTTTT	CAIARQGAQTGELFF
16	TRBV27	TRBD1	TRBJ1-5	.	TGTGCCAGCAGTCAATCTCAGGGGGTTTCTACTCAGCCCCAGCATTTT	CASSQSQGVSTQPQHF
14	TRBV5-8	.	TRBJ2-1	.	TGTGCCAGCAGCCCAACCGGAGCCGGCATGGAGCAGTTCTTC	CASSPTGAGMEQFF
16	TRBV4-3	TRBD2	TRBJ2-1	few	TGCGCCAGCAGCCAAGCCCCCCTTGCGGGAGCCTCTGAGCAGTTCTTC	CASSQAPLAGASEQFF
14	TRBV10-3	.	TRBJ1-2	few	TGTGCCACGACACCGAGGACAGCCTACTATGGCTACACCTTC	CATTPRTAYYGYTF
16	TRBV5-8	.	TRBJ2-1	.	TGTGCCAGCAGCTTGGGTGCTAGCAGCCTTTACAATGAGCAGTTCTTC	CASSLGASSLYNEQFF
11	TRBV28	TRBD2	TRBJ2-5	.	TGTGCCAGCAACGCCGGGACTAGCCAGTACTTC	CASNAGTSQYF
15	TRBV7-3	TRBD2	TRBJ2-1	once	TGTGCCAGCAGCTTAATTCCGGGAGGGGGCAATGAGCAGTTCTTC	CASSLIPGGGNEQFF
13	TRBV7-6	TRBD1	TRBJ2-7	few	TGTGCCAGCAGCGTGGGACAGTCCTACGAGCAGTACTTC	CASSVGQSYEQYF
14	TRBV29-1	TRBD1	TRBJ2-7	.	TGCAGCGTACCGTTGGGACAGGGGTTCCACGAGCAGTACTTC	CSVPLGQGFHEQYF
13	TRBV27	.	TRBJ1-2	once	TGTGCCAGCAGTTTGCAAGGGGTAAACGGCTACACCTTC	CASSLQGVNGYTF
15	TRBV11-3	TRBD2	TRBJ2-1	once	TGTGCCAGCAGCGCCGGGACTAGCGGGACCAATGAGCAGTTCTTC	CASSAGTSGTNEQFF
15	TRBV7-9	TRBD2	TRBJ2-2	.	TGTGCCAGCAGCCGACTAGCGATGAACACCGGGGAGCTGTTTTTT	CASSRLAMNTGELFF
14	TRBV7-9	TRBD2	TRBJ2-7	.	TGTGCCACCGCGACTAGCGGGAGGCTCTACGAGCAGTACTTC	CATATSGRLYEQYF
13	TRBV19	TRBD2	TRBJ2-1	.	TGTGCCAGTAGTTCTCTAGCGGGCAATGAGCAGTTCTTC	CASSSLAGNEQFF
15	TRBV6-5	.	TRBJ2-3	.	TGTGCCAGCAGTTACTCGGGGCTACCCGAGGATACGCAGTATTTT	CASSYSGLPEDTQYF
14	TRBV6-1	.	TRBJ2-1	.	TGTGCCACGGAGACCGGGACTTCGTACAATGAGCAGTTCTTC	CATETGTSYNEQFF
15	TRBV6-6	.	TRBJ1-2	.	TGTGCCAGCAGGTTATACAGACAAACTAACTATGGCTACACCTTC	CASRLYRQTNYGYTF
16	TRBV5-6	.	TRBJ1-1	.	TGTGCCAGCAGCCAGGACAGCTGGGCGCCCGACACTGAAGCTTTCTTT	CASSQDSWAPDTEAFF
15	TRBV5-5	TRBD1	TRBJ1-5	.	TGTGCCAGCAGCATCGACAGGGGAAGCAATCAGCCCCAGCATTTT	CASSIDRGSNQPQHF
14	TRBV28	.	TRBJ2-3	.	TGTGCCAGCAGTTCCGCTATTCGCACAGATACGCAGTATTTT	CASSSAIRTDTQYF
13	TRBV10-3	.	TRBJ2-3	.	TGTGCCATCAGTGAGTTAGGGGCAGATACGCAGTATTTT	CAISELGADTQYF
13	TRBV5-1	TRBD1	TRBJ1-1	.	TGCGCCAGCAGCTTCGAGGGGGCCACTGAAGCTTTCTTT	CASSFEGATEAFF
15	TRBV19	.	TRBJ2-5	few	TGTGCCAGTAGTATAGATATGAATAGAAAGGAGACCCAGTACTTC	CASSIDMNRKETQYF
18	TRBV4-1	.	TRBJ1-6	.	TGCGCCAGCAGCCAAGATCCTGGCAGGGCTTTGGCGGATTCACCCCTCCACTTT	CASSQDPGRALADSPLHF
15	TRBV7-2	.	TRBJ1-4	.	TGTGCCAGCAGCTTGAGCTATGGGGGCGGTGAAAAACTGTTTTTT	CASSLSYGGGEKLFF
14	TRBV5-1	.	TRBJ2-7	.	TGCGCCAGCAGCTTGGACAGGGCGACCTACGAGCAGTACTTC	CASSLDRATYEQYF
10	TRBV30	.	TRBJ1-1	.	TGTGCCTGGGCGGCGGGTAGGGCTTTCTTT	CAWAAGRAFF
13	TRBV10-1	.	TRBJ1-1	few	TGCGCCAGCAGTCGGGACGGGGGCACTGAAGCTTTCTTT	CASSRDGGTEAFF
13	TRBV19	.	TRBJ2-1	.	TGTGCCAGTAGGTCCGACACCTACAATGAGCAGTTCTTC	CASRSDTYNEQFF
13	TRBV29-1	TRBD1	TRBJ2-7	.	TGCAGCGCACGGACAGGTAGCCGCTACGAGCAGTACTTC	CSARTGSRYEQYF
18	TRBV5-6	TRBD1	TRBJ1-2	.	TGTGCCAGCAGCCCCGGGACAGGGGTAGAAATACTCAACTATGGCTACACCTTC	CASSPGTGVEILNYGYTF
13	TRBV13	TRBD2	TRBJ2-7	.	TGTGCCAGCAGTCCTAGCGGATTCTACGAGCAGTACTTC	CASSPSGFYEQYF
11	TRBV2	.	TRBJ2-7	.	TGTGCCAGCACTCAGGGTTACGAGCAGTACTTC	CASTQGYEQYF
15	TRBV5-4	.	TRBJ1-1	.	TGTGCCAGCAGCTCAAGGGGGAGAGGGGCCACTGAAGCTTTCTTT	CASSSRGRGATEAFF